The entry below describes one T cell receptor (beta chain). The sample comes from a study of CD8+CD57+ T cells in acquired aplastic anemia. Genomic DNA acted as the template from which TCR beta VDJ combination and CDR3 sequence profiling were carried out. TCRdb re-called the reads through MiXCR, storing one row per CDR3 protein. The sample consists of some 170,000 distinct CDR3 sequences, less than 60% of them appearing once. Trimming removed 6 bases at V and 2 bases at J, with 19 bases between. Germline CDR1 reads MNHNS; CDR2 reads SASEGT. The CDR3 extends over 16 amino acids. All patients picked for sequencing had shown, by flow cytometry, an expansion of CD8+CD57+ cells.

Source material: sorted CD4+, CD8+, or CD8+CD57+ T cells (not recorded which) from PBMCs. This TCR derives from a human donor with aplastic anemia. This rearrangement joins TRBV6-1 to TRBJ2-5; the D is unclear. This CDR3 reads CASRRPVTLPQETQYF. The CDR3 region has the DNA TGTGCCAGCAGAAGGCCAGTTACCCTCCCTCAAGAGACCCAGTACTTC.